Sequencing of this T cell receptor beta chain was carried out in a study of blood T cell repertoires in COVID-19. The method was immunoSEQ multiplex PCR; TCRdb's version includes in-frame clones alone and lacks a portion of them. The sample has 250,000 to 350,000 clones; about 91% are singletons. Clinical histories supplied by participants themselves formed the basis of cohort assignment. The CDR3 sequence is 15 residues long. The germline CDR1 and CDR2 sequences are SGHTA and FQGTGA. V was trimmed by 1 base and J by 1 base, leaving 10 bases between them. Material for sequencing was PBMCs or T cells enriched from blood (not recorded which). The chain recombines TRBV7-3 with TRBJ1-1; D not certain. The receptor was isolated from a young woman who had recovered from COVID-19. CDR3 in amino acids: CASSLMGGENTEAFF. The CDR3 coding sequence is TGTGCCAGCAGCTTAATGGGAGGAGAGAACACTGAAGCTTTCTTT.